This T cell receptor beta chain stems from a study of T cell changes during pregnancy in multiple sclerosis. Measured with immunoSEQ multiplex PCR; TCRdb has only the in-frame clones, and not every one. This table holds approximately 60,000 clones, approximately 94% found once. A single count supports this clone. Germline V gives CDR1 SEHNR, CDR2 FQNEAQ (reference sequence). V was pared by 6 bases and J by 5 bases, with 23 bases between. The CDR3 is made up of 16 amino acids. The sequencing here drew on CD8+ T cells from peripheral blood mononuclear cells, taken in the second trimester of pregnancy. The V and J genes are TRBV7-9 and TRBJ2-7; possibly TRBD1 for D (6 bases). The TCR was taken from a female donor with multiple sclerosis, enrolled in a pregnancy study. CDR3 DNA: TGTGCCAGCAGGGACACCAGGGGAGACTTGGGGGACGAGCAGTACTTC. It specifies CASRDTRGDLGDEQYF.